This T cell receptor (beta chain) was sequenced for a study of CD8+ T cells in alopecia areata. Notes on the study in general: Scalp sequencing also captures normal skin's resident alphabeta T cells.

About this clone: The antigen is not known.

Trimming removed 0 bases at V and 4 bases at J, with 7 bases between. From germline, CDR1 is SGHRS and CDR2 YFSETQ. The CDR3 is 13 residues long. Sequencing used cDNA as its template, made by extracting RNA and reverse transcribing it. Clones were sequenced by immunoSEQ multiplex PCR, and TCRdb holds only the in-frame ones, with some missing. This sample has 200,000 to 250,000 clones, with under 80% found just once. Specimen: CD4+ T cells sorted from blood, collected at week 0. This receptor was identified in a human donor with alopecia areata. The chain couples TRBV5-1 to TRBJ1-2; D unclear. CDR3 coding DNA: TGCGCCAGCAGCTTGGACCTCATCTATGGCTACACCTTC. It translates to CASSLDLIYGYTF.